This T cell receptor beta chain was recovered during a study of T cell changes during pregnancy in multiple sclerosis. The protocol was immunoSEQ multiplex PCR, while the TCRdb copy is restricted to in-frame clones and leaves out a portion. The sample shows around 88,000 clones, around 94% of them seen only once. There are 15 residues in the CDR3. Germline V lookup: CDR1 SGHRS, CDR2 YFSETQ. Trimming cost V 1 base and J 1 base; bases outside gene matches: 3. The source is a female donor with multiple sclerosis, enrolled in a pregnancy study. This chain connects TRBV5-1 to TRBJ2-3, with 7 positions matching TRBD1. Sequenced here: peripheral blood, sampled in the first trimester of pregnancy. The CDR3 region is CASSLWDRRTDTQYF. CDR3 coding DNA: TGCGCCAGCAGCTTGTGGGACAGACGCACAGATACGCAGTATTTT.